This T cell receptor (beta chain) emerged from a study of T cells in Graves' hyperthyroidism and ophthalmopathy. Worth noting for this clonotype: Its specificity is unknown.

Newly diagnosed hyperthyroidism, duration under 2 months, in patients aged 18 to 65. Diagnosis relied on clinical symptoms, serum thyroxine and TRAb, thyroid ultrasound and orbital computed tomography. Out of less than 12 ml of fresh peripheral blood came the PBMCs. J lost 1 base, V lost 6 bases, and 10 bases had no gene match. The CDR3 spans 17 residues. TCR beta CDR3 region amplification was performed from RNA transcripts. HTBI primers were used for first-round RT-PCR of the TCR CDR3. TCRdb independently ran MiXCR on the multiplex PCR reads; one entry per CDR3 protein. The repertoire holds fewer than 350,000 distinct CDR3 sequences, roughly 13% seen once, with approximately 7.9% in the top ten. Findings of the study overall: Blood samples included most of the expanded thyroid clonotypes exceeding 0.001.

The source of this sequence is a woman aged 40 to 50 with Graves' hyperthyroidism. Sample: blood. The chain carries TRBV12-3 or TRBV12-4 and TRBJ2-3, with 10 nucleotides matching TRBD1. The CDR3 sequence is CASSKPGQGGGTDTQYF. The DNA of the CDR3 is TGTGCCAGCAGCAAACCCGGACAGGGGGGGGGCACAGATACGCAGTATTTT.